The clone carrying this T cell receptor beta chain was found a few times. What it recognizes is unknown. This entry is derived from a study of T cells after yellow fever vaccination. Study overall: Low-cell-number fractions were prepared with SMART-Seq v4 Ultra Low Input.

J lost 5 bases, V lost 5 bases, and 11 bases had no gene match. CDR1 and CDR2 from the germline V gene are SGHTA and FQGNSA. This CDR3 region has 16 residues. The study's findings and limits: Primary-vaccination clones mostly resurfaced post-booster (around 96% CD4, roughly 90% CD8).

As TCR cDNA was made by 5'RACE template switching, a universal primer site and UMIs were added. TCRdb processed the 5' RACE reads anew with MiXCR; each CDR3 protein has one entry. Counted here are some 320,000 distinct CDR3 sequences, roughly 8.7% occurring once; the ten biggest clones make up more than 15%. Sample: PBMCs, taken on the day of the first yellow fever vaccination. The clonotype was recovered from a man aged 18 to 29 who received the YFV17D yellow fever vaccine. V usage is TRBV7-2 and J usage is TRBJ2-5; 10 bases match TRBD1. The DNA of the CDR3 is TGTGCCAGCAGCCCAAGCGGGACAGGGGTCTGGGAGACCCAGTACTTC. Residues: CASSPSGTGVWETQYF.